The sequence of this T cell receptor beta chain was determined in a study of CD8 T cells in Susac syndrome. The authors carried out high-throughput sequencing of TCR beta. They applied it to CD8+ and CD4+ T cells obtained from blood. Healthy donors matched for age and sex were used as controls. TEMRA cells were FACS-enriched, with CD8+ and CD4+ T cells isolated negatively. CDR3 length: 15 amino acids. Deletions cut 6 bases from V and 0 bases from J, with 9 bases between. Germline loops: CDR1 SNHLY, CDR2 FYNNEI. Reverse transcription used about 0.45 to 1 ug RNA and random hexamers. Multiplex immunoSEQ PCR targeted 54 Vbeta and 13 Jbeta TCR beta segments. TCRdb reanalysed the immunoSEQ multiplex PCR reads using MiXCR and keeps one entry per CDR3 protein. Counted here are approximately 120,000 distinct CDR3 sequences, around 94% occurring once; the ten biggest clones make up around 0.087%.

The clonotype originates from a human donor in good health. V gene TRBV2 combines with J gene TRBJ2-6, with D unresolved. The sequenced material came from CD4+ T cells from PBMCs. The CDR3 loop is CASRPDPSGANVLTF. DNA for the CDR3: TGTGCCAGCAGGCCCGATCCCTCTGGGGCCAACGTCCTGACTTTC.